This record concerns one T cell receptor beta chain sequence. It has no known antigen specificity. Within one base of it there is no much larger clone, and no base qualities were kept. Healthy HIV-negative adults with no recently reported acute infections or vaccinations were included as donors. Every donor was a Caucasian adult residing in Nashville, Tennessee, USA. CD4+ T cells were enriched through magnetic negative selection, after which naive cells were positively selected on CD45RA and the remaining negative fraction served as the memory subset. Blood was collected by leukapheresis, and PBMCs were isolated by Ficoll-Histopaque density gradient centrifugation and then cryopreserved in liquid nitrogen vapor phase. Analytical flow cytometry was used to check the purity and quantity of each magnetically sorted T cell population. Genomic DNA was isolated from each sorted fraction and quantified by UV absorbance on a Nanodrop 2000c.

The record originates from a study of shared clonotypes between healthy human individuals (dated by TCRdb to 2018 to 2020). In the study overall: The cohort comprised a couple of women and a few men aged 18 to 49 years. For each donor, CD4 naive and CD4 memory were each run on three plates, CD8 naive on two plates, and CD8 memory on one plate. The study deeply sequenced blood TCR repertoires of about five healthy adults to estimate repertoire size and the extent of clonotype sharing between individuals. Libraries were prepared and TCR repertoires were sequenced by different laboratories using diverse techniques, in order to increase sequencing depth and limit assay-specific biases. Between about 0.85 and 10 billion PBMCs per donor were obtained by leukapheresis.

Counted from cysteine to phenylalanine, this CDR3 has 14 amino acids. CDR3 DNA is the only sequence kept; it has 42 bases, read in frame from the first base. V and J are truncated by 0 bases and 5 bases respectively, leaving an intervening sequence of 12 bases. From the germline V gene, CDR1 is SGHDT and CDR2 is YYEEEE. General conclusions and limits of the study: The small number of donors limited the genetic and exposure-history diversity represented. About 5% of naive CD4, roughly 3.6% of naive CD8, approximately 2% of memory CD4, and about 0.4% of memory CD8 clonotypes were shared across a handful of donors. Rarefaction of sorted-subset datasets indicated incomplete sequencing despite the large sequencing depth. Naive subsets generally had larger estimated clonotype richness than memory subsets did. Higher generation probabilities were observed for clonotypes shared by all four sorted-subset donors than for non-shared clonotypes. Pairwise subsampling led to the expectation that sequencing depth would affect the degree of clonotype sharing among donors. Sampling was restricted to blood, and TCR repertoires in tissue are likely to differ from TCR repertoires in blood.

Using the deep immunoSEQ assay, TCR CDR3 regions were amplified from genomic DNA by multiplex PCR. Genomic DNA extracted from each cell subset was distributed evenly over all wells of several immunoSEQ 96-well plates, and each plate served as one replicate. For sorted subsets, about 220 ng of genomic DNA, equivalent to around 31,000 T cell genomes, went into each replicate PCR. Purified libraries were measured with a Qubit 3.0 fluorometer, size-checked on a Bioanalyzer 2100, and measured again with the KAPA Library Quantification kit. Every immunoSEQ 96-well plate was sequenced on a dedicated single-read 150-cycle Illumina NextSeq 550 flow cell. Turning to the authors' computational methods: Because the immunoSEQ output held only junctional sequences and lacked quality scores, the filtering could not match the filtering applied to full-length reads. To assign V/J genes and CDR3, sequences were annotated against IMGT germline references using PyIR, a Python wrapper for IgBLAST v1.9. Reads with weak V/J assignments (E-value above 1e-6), missing CDR3, stop codons, out-of-frame junctions, or ambiguous translated residues were removed. A V3J clonotype was defined by an identical inferred V gene, J gene, and CDR3 amino acid sequence. Percentage overlap between repertoires was computed as shared unique clonotypes divided by the size of the smaller repertoire. Richness of each repertoire was evaluated using RTK rarefaction, the Chao1 estimator, and Recon v2.1 estimates of unobserved clonotypes. For all TCRbeta clonotypes obtained by the gDNA method from several donors, generation probabilities were computed with OLGA. Entries here come from immuneACCESS through TCRdb and include only in-frame sequences with V and J called. Some clones fail to appear in such tables; in the studies checked, an unresolved V gene covers under half of the shortfall, and the cause of the remainder is unknown. The V and J calls and clone size come from that table; D and trimming were worked out from the DNA. The sample yields 2.3 million or so clones; approximately 93% were counted once. The biggest ten clones account for under 0.45% of the sample.

The receptor's source is a man aged 18 to 30 in good health. Some clones in this sample may be carry-over from other donors' samples. This chain joins TRBV5-6 to TRBJ2-7; the D gene is perhaps TRBD1, from 5 matching bases. The sequenced material came from naive CD4+ T cells from PBMCs. Reading the label with the study, this specimen's cell subset or site is: CD45RA+ positively selected. The DNA is as follows: TGTGCCAGCAGCTTGGAAGGGGTCCCCCACGAGCAGTACTTC. This encodes CASSLEGVPHEQYF.